The T cell receptor beta chain under discussion was sequenced for a study of CD8 T cells in ankylosing spondylitis. The study's findings and limits: Seven or eight highly homologous variants formed a TCR beta motif that appeared characteristic of ankylosing spondylitis blood. Peripheral blood held disease-linked clones only at relatively low frequency, and these were CD8+.

In germline, CDR1 is LGHDT, CDR2 YNNKEL (reference sequence). This CDR3 is built from 11 residues. Deletions cut 6 bases from V and 4 bases from J, with 4 bases between. About this clonotype: Its matching antigen is unknown.

TCRdb passed the 5' RACE reads through MiXCR, listing each CDR3 protein once. The table has about 330,000 distinct CDR3 sequences, approximately 8.2% seen once. The sequenced sample consisted of blood, either unsorted or a sorted T cell fraction (not recorded which). This TCR derives from a male donor with ankylosing spondylitis. The gene calls are TRBV3-1 and TRBJ1-3; no definite D call. The CDR3 protein is CASSAGNTIYF. The DNA of the CDR3 is TGTGCCAGCAGTGCCGGAAACACCATATATTTT.